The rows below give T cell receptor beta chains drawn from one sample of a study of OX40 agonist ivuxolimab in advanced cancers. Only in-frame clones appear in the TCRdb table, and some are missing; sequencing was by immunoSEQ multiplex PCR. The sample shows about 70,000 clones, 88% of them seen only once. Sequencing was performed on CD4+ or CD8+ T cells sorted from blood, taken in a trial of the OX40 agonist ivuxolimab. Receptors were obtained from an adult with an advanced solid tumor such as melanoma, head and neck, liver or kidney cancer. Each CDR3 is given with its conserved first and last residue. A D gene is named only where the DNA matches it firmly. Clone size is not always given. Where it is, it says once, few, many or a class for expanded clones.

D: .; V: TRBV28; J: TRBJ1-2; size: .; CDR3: CASSGPKGDYGYTF; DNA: TGTGCCAGCAGTGGGCCCAAAGGGGACTATGGCTACACCTTC
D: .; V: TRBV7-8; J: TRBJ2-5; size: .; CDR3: CASSSLGGDYRTQYF; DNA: TGTGCCAGCAGCTCACTAGGGGGGGACTACAGGACCCAGTACTTC
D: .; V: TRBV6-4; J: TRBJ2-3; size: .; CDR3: CASSDRLNTDTQYF; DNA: TGTGCCAGCAGTGACCGCCTTAACACAGATACGCAGTATTTT
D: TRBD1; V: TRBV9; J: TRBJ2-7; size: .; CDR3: CASSPQTGVHEQYF; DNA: TGTGCCAGCAGCCCCCAGACAGGGGTCCACGAGCAGTACTTC
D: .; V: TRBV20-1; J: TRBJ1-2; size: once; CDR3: CSAADYGYTF; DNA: TGCAGTGCCGCGGACTATGGCTACACCTTC
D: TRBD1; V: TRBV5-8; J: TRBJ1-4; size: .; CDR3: CASSRTGSYEKLFF; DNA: TGTGCCAGCAGCCGGACAGGGTCATATGAAAAACTGTTTTTT
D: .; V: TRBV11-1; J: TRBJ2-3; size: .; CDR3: CATERGRGTDTQYF; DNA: TGTGCCACCGAGAGGGGTAGAGGCACAGATACGCAGTATTTT
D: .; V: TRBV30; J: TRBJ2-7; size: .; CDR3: CAWSSRFYEQYF; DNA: TGTGCCTGGAGTAGCAGGTTTTACGAGCAGTACTTC
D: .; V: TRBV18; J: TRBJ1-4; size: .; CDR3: CASSRSYSEKLFF; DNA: TGTGCCAGCTCACGGTCCTACTCTGAAAAACTGTTTTTT
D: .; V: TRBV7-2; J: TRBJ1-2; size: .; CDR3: CASSSERGTYGYTF; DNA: TGTGCCAGCAGCTCTGAAAGAGGGACCTATGGCTACACCTTC
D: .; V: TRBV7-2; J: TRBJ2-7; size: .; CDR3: CASSLSGLSSYEQYF; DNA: TGTGCCAGCAGCCTAAGCGGGTTGAGCTCCTACGAGCAGTACTTC
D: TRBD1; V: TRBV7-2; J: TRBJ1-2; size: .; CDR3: CASSPGQGQNYGYTF; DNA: TGTGCCAGCAGCCCCGGACAGGGACAGAACTATGGCTACACCTTC
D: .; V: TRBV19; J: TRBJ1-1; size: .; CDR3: CASSIDLGAGNTEAFF; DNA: TGTGCCAGTAGTATAGATCTTGGGGCCGGCAACACTGAAGCTTTCTTT
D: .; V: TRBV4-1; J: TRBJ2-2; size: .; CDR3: CASSRTGTGELFF; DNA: TGCGCCAGCAGCCGCACAGGCACCGGGGAGCTGTTTTTT
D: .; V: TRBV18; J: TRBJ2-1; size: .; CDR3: CASSPPSSGRNNEQFF; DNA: TGTGCCAGCTCACCACCGTCTTCCGGCAGGAACAATGAGCAGTTCTTC
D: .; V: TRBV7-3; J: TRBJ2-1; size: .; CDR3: CASSLNGVSSYNEQFF; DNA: TGTGCCAGCAGCTTAAACGGGGTGAGCTCCTACAATGAGCAGTTCTTC
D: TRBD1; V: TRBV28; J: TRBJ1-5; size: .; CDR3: CASSIQGARQPQHF; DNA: TGTGCCAGCAGCATACAGGGGGCGAGGCAGCCCCAGCATTTT
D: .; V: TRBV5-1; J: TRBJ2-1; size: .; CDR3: CASRIGMEGRNEQFF; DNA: TGCGCCAGCAGGATTGGGATGGAGGGACGGAATGAGCAGTTCTTC
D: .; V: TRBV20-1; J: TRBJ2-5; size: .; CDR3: CSARPGETQYF; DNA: TGCAGTGCTAGACCGGGAGAGACCCAGTACTTC
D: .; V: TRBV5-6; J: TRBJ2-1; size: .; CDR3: CASSPVGSYNEQFF; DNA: TGTGCCAGCAGCCCGGTTGGGAGCTACAATGAGCAGTTCTTC
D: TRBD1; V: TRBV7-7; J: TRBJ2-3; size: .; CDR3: CASSRQGAESDTQYF; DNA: TGTGCTAGCAGCCGACAGGGGGCTGAGTCAGATACGCAGTATTTT
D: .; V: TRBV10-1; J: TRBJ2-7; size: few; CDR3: CASSEEMRGREQYF; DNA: TGCGCCAGCAGTGAAGAGATGCGGGGGCGCGAGCAGTACTTC
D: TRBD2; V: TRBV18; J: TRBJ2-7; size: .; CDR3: CASSRGTSGLDEQYF; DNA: TGTGCCAGCTCACGGGGGACTAGCGGGCTTGACGAGCAGTACTTC
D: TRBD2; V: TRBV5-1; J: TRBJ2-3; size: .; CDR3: CASSPGLAGRTDTQYF; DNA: TGCGCCAGCAGCCCCGGACTAGCGGGGAGGACAGATACGCAGTATTTT
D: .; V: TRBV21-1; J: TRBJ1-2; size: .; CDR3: CASTPGGANYGYTF; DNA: TGTGCCAGCACCCCGGGGGGAGCTAACTATGGCTACACCTTC
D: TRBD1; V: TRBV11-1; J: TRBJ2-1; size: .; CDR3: CASSSPPTGDSYNEQFF; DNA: TGTGCCAGCAGTTCCCCTCCCACAGGGGACTCCTACAATGAGCAGTTCTTC
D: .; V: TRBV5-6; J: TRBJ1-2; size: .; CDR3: CASSLVRAWADGYTF; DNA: TGTGCCAGCAGCTTGGTAAGGGCCTGGGCGGATGGCTACACCTTC
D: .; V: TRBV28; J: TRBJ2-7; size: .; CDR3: CASSFKNTAYSQRYEQYF; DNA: TGTGCCAGCAGTTTCAAGAACACAGCGTACAGTCAACGCTACGAGCAGTACTTC
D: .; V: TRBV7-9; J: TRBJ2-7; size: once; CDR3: CASSLGDLVSGYEQYF; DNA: TGTGCCAGCAGCTTAGGTGATCTGGTCTCCGGTTACGAGCAGTACTTC
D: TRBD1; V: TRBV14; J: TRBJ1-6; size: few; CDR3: CASSGTDYSPLHF; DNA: TGTGCCAGCAGCGGGACAGATTATTCACCCCTCCACTTT
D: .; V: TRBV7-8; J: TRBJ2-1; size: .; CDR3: CASSQSPRGQSSYNEQFF; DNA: TGTGCCAGCAGCCAATCTCCTCGAGGACAGAGCTCCTACAATGAGCAGTTCTTC
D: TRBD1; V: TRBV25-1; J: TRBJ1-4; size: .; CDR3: CASSFQTGKSSNEKLFF; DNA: TGTGCCAGCAGTTTCCAGACAGGGAAAAGTAGTAATGAAAAACTGTTTTTT
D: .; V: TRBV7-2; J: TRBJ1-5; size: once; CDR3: CASSSHRASSNQPQHF; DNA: TGTGCCAGCAGCTCCCACAGGGCCTCTAGCAATCAGCCCCAGCATTTT
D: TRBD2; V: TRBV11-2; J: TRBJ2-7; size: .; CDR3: CASSSTSGPYEQYF; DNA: TGTGCCAGCAGCTCCACTAGCGGCCCCTACGAGCAGTACTTC
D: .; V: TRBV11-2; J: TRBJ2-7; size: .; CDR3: CASGPLKGYEQYF; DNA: TGTGCCAGCGGCCCCCTCAAGGGCTACGAGCAGTACTTC
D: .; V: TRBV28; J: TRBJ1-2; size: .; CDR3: CASRSQGSNYGYTF; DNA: TGTGCCAGCCGCTCACAGGGATCTAACTATGGCTACACCTTC
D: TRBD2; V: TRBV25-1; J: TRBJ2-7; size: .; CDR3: CASSGSGAYEQYF; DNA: TGTGCCAGCAGTGGAAGCGGGGCCTACGAGCAGTACTTC
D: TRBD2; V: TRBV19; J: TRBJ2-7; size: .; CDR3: CASSIWRGNSYEQYF; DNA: TGTGCCAGTAGTATCTGGCGGGGGAACTCCTACGAGCAGTACTTC
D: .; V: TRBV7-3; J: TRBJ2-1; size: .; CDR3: CASSLQGGTDEQFF; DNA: TGTGCCAGCAGCTTACAGGGGGGAACGGATGAGCAGTTCTTC
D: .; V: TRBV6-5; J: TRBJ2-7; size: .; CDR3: CASSETRYEQYF; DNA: TGTGCCAGCAGTGAAACGCGTTACGAGCAGTACTTC
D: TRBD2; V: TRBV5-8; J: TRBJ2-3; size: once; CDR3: CASSTGTSGGGPDTQYF; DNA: TGTGCCAGCAGCACCGGGACTAGCGGGGGGGGTCCAGATACGCAGTATTTT
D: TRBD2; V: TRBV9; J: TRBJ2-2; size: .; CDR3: CASTPNPGGTTNTGELFF; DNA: TGTGCCAGCACCCCCAACCCGGGCGGGACTACTAACACCGGGGAGCTGTTTTTT
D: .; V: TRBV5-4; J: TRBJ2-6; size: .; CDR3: CASSLFQPSGANVLTF; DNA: TGTGCCAGCAGCTTGTTTCAGCCCTCTGGGGCCAACGTCCTGACTTTC
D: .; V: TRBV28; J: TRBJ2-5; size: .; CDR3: CASSPPFPETQYF; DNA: TGTGCCAGCAGCCCTCCTTTTCCGGAGACCCAGTACTTC
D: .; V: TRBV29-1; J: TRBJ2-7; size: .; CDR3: CSVVEQAGASYEQYF; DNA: TGCAGCGTTGTAGAACAGGCAGGGGCTTCCTACGAGCAGTACTTC
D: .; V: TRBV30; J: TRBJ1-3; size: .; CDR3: CAWTARGGFSGNTIYF; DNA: TGTGCCTGGACCGCCCGAGGGGGATTCTCCGGAAACACCATATATTTT
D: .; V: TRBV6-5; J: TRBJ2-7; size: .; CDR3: CASSYSTGTYEQYF; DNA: TGTGCCAGCAGTTACTCGACGGGGACCTACGAGCAGTACTTC
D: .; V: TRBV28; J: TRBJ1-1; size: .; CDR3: CASGAGRQASTFF; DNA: TGTGCCAGCGGAGCGGGCAGACAGGCCTCGACTTTCTTT
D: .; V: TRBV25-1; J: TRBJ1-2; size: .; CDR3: CASSEYRSDSNGYTF; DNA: TGTGCCAGCAGTGAATATCGTAGTGACAGTAACGGCTACACCTTC